Listed below are T cell receptor beta chains from one sample, sequenced in a study of blood T cell repertoires in COVID-19. TCRdb's copy holds only in-frame clones and misses some; the assay was immunoSEQ multiplex PCR. Of 220,000 or so clones in the sample, around 87% were seen once. The sequenced sample was peripheral blood. The origin of the receptors is a woman aged 45-60 years with COVID-19, enrolled during active disease. Each CDR3 is given with its conserved first and last residue. The D gene is left open where the match is weak. Expanded clones are given a class, and other clones once, few, many or no size at all.

V gene: TRBV5-1
clone size: .
D gene: .
J gene: TRBJ1-1
CDR3 DNA: TGCGCCAGCAGCTTGGCGAGGGAGCACACTGAAGCTTTCTTT
CDR3 protein: CASSLAREHTEAFF

V gene: TRBV6-6
clone size: .
D gene: .
J gene: TRBJ2-3
CDR3 DNA: TGTGCCAGCAGTCCCCCAGGTATGCAGGGGAGACAGTATTTT
CDR3 protein: CASSPPGMQGRQYF

V gene: TRBV2
clone size: few
D gene: TRBD2
J gene: TRBJ2-3
CDR3 DNA: TGTGCCAGCACCTCGACTAGCGGGTGGGAAAATACGCAGTATTTT
CDR3 protein: CASTSTSGWENTQYF

V gene: TRBV28
clone size: .
D gene: TRBD1
J gene: TRBJ2-7
CDR3 DNA: TGTGCCAGCAGTTCCTCCGGGACAGGGGTAGAGCAGTACTTC
CDR3 protein: CASSSSGTGVEQYF

V gene: TRBV29-1
clone size: .
D gene: .
J gene: TRBJ1-5
CDR3 DNA: TGCAGCGCTCTATCTTGGGAGGCCTATAGCAATCAGCCCCAGCATTTT
CDR3 protein: CSALSWEAYSNQPQHF

V gene: TRBV5-4
clone size: .
D gene: .
J gene: TRBJ2-3
CDR3 DNA: TGTGCCAGCAGCTTTTCCCTACGGAGCACAGATACGCAGTATTTT
CDR3 protein: CASSFSLRSTDTQYF

V gene: TRBV2
clone size: .
D gene: .
J gene: TRBJ2-2
CDR3 DNA: TGTGCCAGCATGTCTCGGGGAGTCACCGGGGAGCTGTTTTTT
CDR3 protein: CASMSRGVTGELFF

V gene: TRBV11-2
clone size: .
D gene: .
J gene: TRBJ2-3
CDR3 DNA: TGTGCCAGCAGCTTGAGGGGGTCAGAGGCAGATACGCAGTATTTT
CDR3 protein: CASSLRGSEADTQYF

V gene: TRBV11-2
clone size: .
D gene: .
J gene: TRBJ2-2
CDR3 DNA: TGTGCCAGCAGCCCCCTGGGAGCGAACACCGGGGAGCTGTTTTTT
CDR3 protein: CASSPLGANTGELFF

V gene: TRBV7-3
clone size: .
D gene: TRBD1
J gene: TRBJ1-1
CDR3 DNA: TGTGCCAGCAGCCTTGGACAGGGTACTTTGGCTTTCTTT
CDR3 protein: CASSLGQGTLAFF

V gene: TRBV30
clone size: few
D gene: TRBD1
J gene: TRBJ2-7
CDR3 DNA: TGTGCCTGGGGGACAGGGGCCTACGAGCAGTACTTC
CDR3 protein: CAWGTGAYEQYF

V gene: TRBV19
clone size: .
D gene: TRBD1
J gene: TRBJ1-1
CDR3 DNA: TGTGCCAGTAGTCAATCACAGGGGGCGGCGAACACTGAAGCTTTCTTT
CDR3 protein: CASSQSQGAANTEAFF

V gene: TRBV7-2
clone size: .
D gene: TRBD1
J gene: TRBJ2-2
CDR3 DNA: TGTGCCAGCAGCCTGGGACAGGGAGCCGGGGAGCTGTTTTTT
CDR3 protein: CASSLGQGAGELFF